The 6 T cell receptor beta chains below were found in one sample sequenced in a study of glioma-infiltrating T cells after dendritic cell vaccination. Using immunoSEQ multiplex PCR, the repertoire was profiled, and TCRdb retains in-frame clones only, with some absent. The sample lists roughly 100,000 clones, roughly 89% occurring once. The time point is: after dendritic cell vaccination, including at tumor progression/relapse. Sequencing was performed on blood, taken after dendritic cell vaccination. The receptors shown here come from a human donor with glioblastoma.

The chain joins TRBV14 to TRBJ2-2, with D tentatively TRBD2 (7 bases). Germline-derived CDR1 and CDR2 are SGHDN and FVKESK. Trimming removed 6 bases from V and 3 bases from J, with 14 bases in between. This CDR3 has 15 amino acids. CDR3 residues: CASRLTGRDTGELFF. The CDR3 DNA reads as TGTGCCAGCAGGCTCACAGGGAGGGACACCGGGGAGCTGTTTTTT.

V is TRBV6-5 and J is TRBJ2-7; 9 bases are a match to TRBD1. The CDR3 contains 14 residues. CDR1 and CDR2 (germline): MNHEY, SVGAGI. The V segment lost 5 bases and the J segment 6 bases; nucleotides outside the gene matches: 8. CDR3 DNA: TGTGCCAGCAGTCCGGGACAGGGAGGGCCCGAGCAGTACTTC. This gives the protein CASSPGQGGPEQYF.

The chain couples TRBV2 to TRBJ1-2; 9 bases agree with TRBD1. The CDR3 covers 14 residues. Trimming took 7 bases from V and 8 from J; bases not matched to a gene: 11. Germline CDR1 and CDR2: SNHLY and FYNNEI. CDR3 residues: CASIMGQGLGGYTF. The CDR3, as DNA: TGTGCCAGCATTATGGGACAGGGTTTGGGGGGCTACACCTTC.

The chain recombines TRBV9 with TRBJ2-1; D gene uncertain. The ends were cut back, 3 bases at V and 5 bases at J, with 12 bases in the middle. The CDR3 consists of 14 residues. Germline V gene lookup returns CDR1 SGDLS and CDR2 YYNGEE. This CDR3 is CASSEGGYHNEQFF. CDR3 coding DNA: TGTGCCAGCAGCGAAGGCGGATACCACAATGAGCAGTTCTTC.

V usage is TRBV11-1 and J usage is TRBJ2-2; the match to TRBD2 covers 9 bases. The CDR3 consists of 16 residues. V gave up 0 bases and J gave up 5 bases; unmatched junction bases: 4. CDR1 is SGHAT, CDR2 FQDESV, per germline (reference sequence). The chain's CDR3 is CASSLAHGLATGELFF. The CDR3 DNA reads as TGTGCCAGCAGCTTAGCGCACGGACTAGCGACCGGGGAGCTGTTTTTT.

The chain combines TRBV10-3 with TRBJ1-5; TRBD1 matches 9 bases. Germline trimming cut 2 bases from V and 5 bases from J; bases unmatched to any gene: 10. The CDR3 length is 17 residues. Per the germline V gene, CDR1 is ENHRY and CDR2 is SYGVKD. The CDR3 DNA sequence: TGTGCCATCAGTGAGAGGACCCTGGACAGGGGAGATCAGCCCCAGCATTTT. Residues: CAISERTLDRGDQPQHF.